This T cell receptor beta chain was recovered during a study of T cell repertoires in cytomegalovirus infection (dated by TCRdb to between 2019 and 2020). Context from the whole study: The peptide stimulations were aimed at well-studied HLA-B-restricted epitopes as well as recently identified HLA-C-restricted CMV epitopes, whose presentation resists viral immunomodulation. Donor HLA type was relevant to the analysis, because carriage of CMV infection together with the matching HLA type was indicated by public TCR beta signatures. Study-wide conclusions, independent of this receptor: The ex vivo response was dominated by HLA-C-restricted CMV-specific TCR beta clonotypes, and the single most frequent clonotype in two of eight donors was supplied by these HLA-C-restricted clonotypes. Carriers of CMV infection plus the relevant HLA type were discriminated by the cumulative frequency of public TCR beta family members in the study cohort and in an independent approximately 400-donor cohort.

V ends up 9 bases short and J 0 bases short, with an unmatched junction base count of 10. The CDR3 runs 16 residues from the cysteine to the phenylalanine. CDR3 DNA only is kept here, 48 bases in frame from base 1. The sequencer listed for this sample is Illumina HiSeq 1500. Using fastp at Q25 and MiXCR, TCRdb reprocessed the public reads and kept productive beta chains. Rows are unified per CDR3 protein, each entry keeping the most common DNA and genes. The sample table holds approximately 150,000 distinct CDR3 sequences, of which about 20% were seen once. The ten top clones hold 25% of the sample. Interpreted using the paper, the treatment or condition label stands for: in vitro stimulation with specific CMV peptide epitopes to enrich CMV-specific T cells. In its sample, this clonotype was seen a few times. Its antigen has not been determined. No base quality information exists; no much larger clone differs at one position.

The sample in question was CD8+ T cells from cultured PBMCs, obtained from culture after CMV antigen stimulation. This clonotype was sampled from a human donor in good health (CMV status not recorded). Some clones in this sample may be carry-over from other donors' samples. The rearranged chain carries TRBV12-3 or TRBV12-4 and TRBJ2-2; TRBD1 aligns with 7 central bases. The CDR3 sequence is CASPQAQGANTGELFF. At the DNA level, the sequence is TGTGCCAGTCCCCAAGCGCAGGGGGCGAACACCGGGGAGCTGTTTTTT.